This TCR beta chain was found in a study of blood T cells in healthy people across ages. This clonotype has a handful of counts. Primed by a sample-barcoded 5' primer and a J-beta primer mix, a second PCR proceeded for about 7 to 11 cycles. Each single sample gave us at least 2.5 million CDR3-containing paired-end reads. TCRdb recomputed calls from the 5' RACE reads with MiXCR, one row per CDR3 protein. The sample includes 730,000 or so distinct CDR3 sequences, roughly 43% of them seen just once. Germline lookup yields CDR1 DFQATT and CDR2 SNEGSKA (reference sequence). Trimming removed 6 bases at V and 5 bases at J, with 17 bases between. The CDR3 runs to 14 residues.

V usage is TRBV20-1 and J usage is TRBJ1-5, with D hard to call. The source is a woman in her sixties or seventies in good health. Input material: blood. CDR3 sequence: CSARSSGEYQPQHF. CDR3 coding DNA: TGCAGTGCCCGATCCTCAGGAGAATATCAGCCCCAGCATTTT.